The rows below give T cell receptor beta chains drawn from one sample of a study of Ad26.COV2.S vaccination and SARS-CoV-2 variants. Profiled with immunoSEQ multiplex PCR; TCRdb holds only in-frame clones, not every one. There are hundreds of thousands of clones in the sample; 80% to 90% occur only once, and about 4.6% lies in the top ten. The starting material was peripheral blood, obtained in a trial of Ad26.COV2.S vaccine versus placebo. These receptors originate from a person between 18 and 65 years old who received the Ad26.COV2.S COVID-19 vaccine or a placebo. The CDR3 runs from the conserved cysteine through the conserved F or W. The D gene is left open where the match is weak. Some rows mark clone size as missing; the rest say once, few, many or name a class of expanded clone.

TRBV19	.	TRBJ2-5	.	TGTGCCAGTAGTATGGGCAGGCAAGAGACCCAGTACTTC	CASSMGRQETQYF
TRBV11-1	.	TRBJ2-1	.	TGTGCCAGCAGCTTACCCCCTGACAATGAGCAGTTCTTC	CASSLPPDNEQFF
TRBV28	once	TRBJ1-1	.	TGTGCCAGCAGTTTGGGCCCCGATAATGAAGCTTTCTTT	CASSLGPDNEAFF
TRBV3-1/TRBV3-2	.	TRBJ2-3	TRBD2	TGTGCCAGCAGCCAAGATCCTTTTTTTAGCGGGAGTGCTGGGGGAGATACGCAGTATTTT	CASSQDPFFSGSAGGDTQYF
TRBV19	.	TRBJ2-1	.	TGTGCCAGTAGTGTAGGACCAAACAATGAGCAGTTCTTC	CASSVGPNNEQFF
TRBV3-1/TRBV3-2	.	TRBJ1-2	TRBD1	TGTGCCAGCAGCCAACCTGGACAGGGATCCTATGGCTACACCTTC	CASSQPGQGSYGYTF
TRBV23-1	.	TRBJ1-1	TRBD1	TGCGCCAGCAGTCCCCATACAGACAGGGACACTGAAGCTTTCTTT	CASSPHTDRDTEAFF
TRBV7-9	.	TRBJ1-4	.	TGTGCCAGCAGCTTAGTTGCCAGGGTCGAACTGTTTTTT	CASSLVARVELFF
TRBV14	once	TRBJ1-5	.	TGTGCCAGCAGCCTAGGGCGTCATCAGCCCCAGCATTTT	CASSLGRHQPQHF
TRBV5-1	.	TRBJ2-2	.	TGCGCCAGCAGCTTGGAGTATAGGAACACCGGGGAGCTGTTTTTT	CASSLEYRNTGELFF
TRBV7-6	.	TRBJ1-2	TRBD1	TGTGCCAGCAGCCCAGGAGCCCGGGACAGGGGAAATTATGGCTACACCTTC	CASSPGARDRGNYGYTF
TRBV9	.	TRBJ2-7	.	TGTGCCAGCAGCGTAGGGACGGAGGGATACGAGCAGTACTTC	CASSVGTEGYEQYF
TRBV7-8	once	TRBJ1-3	.	TGTGCCAGCAGCTTAGAAATCGGATATCGAGGAAACACCATATATTTT	CASSLEIGYRGNTIYF
TRBV6-5	many	TRBJ2-7	TRBD1	TGTGCCAGCAGCGAGGGACAGGGGGCGATGTACGAGCAGTACTTC	CASSEGQGAMYEQYF
TRBV3-1/TRBV3-2	.	TRBJ2-5	.	TGTGCCAGCAGCCCCACGGGGGAGACCCAGTACTTC	CASSPTGETQYF
TRBV5-1	.	TRBJ1-5	.	TGCGCCAGCAGCTTGGGAGGGCGGATTAATCAGCCCCAGCATTTT	CASSLGGRINQPQHF
TRBV6-6	.	TRBJ2-1	TRBD2	TGTGCCAGCAGTTACCTCTCCACTAGCGACCGGGGGGAGTTCTTC	CASSYLSTSDRGEFF
TRBV2	few	TRBJ1-6	.	TGTGCCAGCAGGGGTGAAAGGGCTAATTCACCCCTCCACTTT	CASRGERANSPLHF
TRBV2	.	TRBJ2-1	.	TGTGCCAGCAGTGTGTGGGGGTCTAGCTCCTACAATGAGCAGTTCTTC	CASSVWGSSSYNEQFF
TRBV10-2	.	TRBJ2-2	TRBD2	TGCGCCAGCACTAGCGGGATCACCGGGGAGCTGTTTTTT	CASTSGITGELFF
TRBV19	.	TRBJ2-7	TRBD1	TGTGCCAGTAGTATAGGAGACAGGGGATCCTACGAGCAGTACTTC	CASSIGDRGSYEQYF
TRBV6-1	.	TRBJ1-2	.	TGTGCCAGCAGTGAGTTCTATGGCTACACCTTC	CASSEFYGYTF
TRBV6-5	once	TRBJ2-5	.	TGTGCCAGCAGTCCAACCTACACCTCAGGGAAGACCCAGTACTTC	CASSPTYTSGKTQYF
TRBV3-1/TRBV3-2	.	TRBJ1-2	.	TGTGCCAGCAGCCAATTGGAAGGGAGAGATGGCTACACCTTC	CASSQLEGRDGYTF
TRBV5-1	.	TRBJ2-4	.	TGCGCCACCTCCCTCGGGGATACCAAAAACATTCAGTACTTC	CATSLGDTKNIQYF
TRBV12-3/TRBV12-4	.	TRBJ2-7	TRBD1	TGTGCCAGCAGCCTCAGGGGGATCTACGAGCAGTACTTC	CASSLRGIYEQYF
TRBV11-3	.	TRBJ2-7	.	TGTGCCAGCAGTTCAATCAGGGTAAAGAGCTCCTACGAGCAGTACTTC	CASSSIRVKSSYEQYF
TRBV7-2	few	TRBJ2-3	.	TGTGCCAGCAGCTTGGGGCTGGCTACAGATACGCAGTATTTT	CASSLGLATDTQYF
TRBV7-9	.	TRBJ2-1	.	TGTGCCAGCAGCTTAACACTTAGCAATGAGCAGTTCTTC	CASSLTLSNEQFF
TRBV9	once	TRBJ1-6	.	TGTGCCAGCAGCGTAGCCGGCAGGGGAAGCTCACCCCTCCACTTT	CASSVAGRGSSPLHF
TRBV5-6	once	TRBJ1-4	TRBD1	TGTGCCAGCAGCTTTGGACAGGGGGATGAAAAACTGTTTTTT	CASSFGQGDEKLFF
TRBV5-5	.	TRBJ2-1	.	TGTGCCAGCAGCTTGGTTACTACCGGGGCGAGTGAGCAGTTCTTC	CASSLVTTGASEQFF
TRBV6-5	.	TRBJ2-7	.	TGTGCCAGCAGGGGAGCCTACGAGCAGTACTTC	CASRGAYEQYF
TRBV6-1	.	TRBJ2-1	TRBD2	TGTGCCAGCAGTGTCGGACTAGCGGGAGTATCCTACAATGAGCAGTTCTTC	CASSVGLAGVSYNEQFF
TRBV11-3	.	TRBJ1-1	.	TGTGCCAGCAGCTTAGAAGGGGCTAACACTGAAGCTTTCTTT	CASSLEGANTEAFF
TRBV9	.	TRBJ1-1	.	TGTGCCAGCAGCAGGGATTTAAACACTGAAGCTTTCTTT	CASSRDLNTEAFF
TRBV11-2	few	TRBJ2-7	.	TGTGCCAGCAGCTTAGAGGAGATATGGAGTCCTTCCTACGAGCAGTACTTC	CASSLEEIWSPSYEQYF
TRBV11-3	.	TRBJ2-1	TRBD2	TGTGCCAGCAGCTTGGGGACTAGCGGGTTCAATGAGCAGTTCTTC	CASSLGTSGFNEQFF
TRBV29-1	.	TRBJ1-2	.	TGCAGCGTTGATCGAACCCGGGGAAGCTATGGCTACACCTTC	CSVDRTRGSYGYTF
TRBV15	.	TRBJ1-5	TRBD1	TGTGCCACCAGCAGAGATTGGGGAGACAGGGGTGAGCCCCAGCATTTT	CATSRDWGDRGEPQHF
TRBV4-1	once	TRBJ1-1	.	TGCGCCAGCAGCCAAGATTTGGGGGTACCGAGTCCTGAAGCTTTCTTT	CASSQDLGVPSPEAFF
TRBV6-1	.	TRBJ2-7	.	TGTGCCAGCAGTGAAGCGGGGACTGGCTCCTACGAGCAGTACTTC	CASSEAGTGSYEQYF
TRBV6-6	.	TRBJ2-7	.	TGTGCCAGCAGCAACCCCAGGGTTCGGGTTTACGAGCAGTACTTC	CASSNPRVRVYEQYF
TRBV18	.	TRBJ2-2	.	TGTGCCAGCTCCCCGCGTGGGGGGCAAACGAACACCGGGGAGCTGTTTTTT	CASSPRGGQTNTGELFF
TRBV7-2	.	TRBJ2-1	.	TGTGCCAGCAGCTTAATCGGGCGGGTCGGAGAGCAGTTCTTC	CASSLIGRVGEQFF
TRBV5-5	.	TRBJ1-2	.	TGTGCCAGCAGCGGAGGGGCAGGGGCCTTCTATGGCTACACCTTC	CASSGGAGAFYGYTF
TRBV12-3/TRBV12-4	.	TRBJ1-2	.	TGTGCCAGCAGTACTCAACGCTATGGCTACACCTTC	CASSTQRYGYTF
TRBV28	.	TRBJ2-1	TRBD2	TGTGCCAGCAGTTTATCCGCGGGGCGGGAGGGCAAGGATGAGCAGTTCTTC	CASSLSAGREGKDEQFF
TRBV5-1	.	TRBJ1-4	.	TGCGCCAGCAGCCCCCCCGCGGGGGAGGGCGAAAAACTGTTTTTT	CASSPPAGEGEKLFF
TRBV28	.	TRBJ2-7	.	TGTGCCAGCAGTTTAGGCAGGGTCTACGAGCAGTACTTC	CASSLGRVYEQYF
TRBV11-3	.	TRBJ1-2	.	TGTGCCAGCCCCAAGGAGGGGGACGGCTACACCTTC	CASPKEGDGYTF
TRBV2	.	TRBJ2-3	TRBD2	TGTGCCAGCAGTGAGGGACTAGCGGTTAGCACAGATACGCAGTATTTT	CASSEGLAVSTDTQYF
TRBV29-1	.	TRBJ1-4	TRBD1	TGCAGCGTTGATTCCGGGACAGGGGCAACTAATGAAAAACTGTTTTTT	CSVDSGTGATNEKLFF
TRBV6-5	.	TRBJ2-7	.	TGTGCCAGCAGTTACTCGAGGGAAGGGACCACCTACGAGCAGTACTTC	CASSYSREGTTYEQYF
TRBV27	.	TRBJ2-7	.	TGTGCCAGCAGTTTATCGATGGGGGTCTACGACGAGCAGTACTTC	CASSLSMGVYDEQYF
TRBV2	.	TRBJ2-7	.	TGTGCCAGCAGTGATGGGGGGGCCAATGACGAGCAGTACTTC	CASSDGGANDEQYF
TRBV2	.	TRBJ2-5	.	TGTGCCAGCAGTGACATTGACACGGGCGGGAAGACCCAGTACTTC	CASSDIDTGGKTQYF
TRBV7-9	.	TRBJ2-2	.	TGTGCCAGCAGCTCGGTAGTTGCCGAGGAGCTGTTTTTT	CASSSVVAEELFF
TRBV30	.	TRBJ2-4	TRBD2	TGTGCCTGGACCCTACCAGTAGCGGGCAAGACTTGGGCCAAAAACATTCAGTACTTC	CAWTLPVAGKTWAKNIQYF